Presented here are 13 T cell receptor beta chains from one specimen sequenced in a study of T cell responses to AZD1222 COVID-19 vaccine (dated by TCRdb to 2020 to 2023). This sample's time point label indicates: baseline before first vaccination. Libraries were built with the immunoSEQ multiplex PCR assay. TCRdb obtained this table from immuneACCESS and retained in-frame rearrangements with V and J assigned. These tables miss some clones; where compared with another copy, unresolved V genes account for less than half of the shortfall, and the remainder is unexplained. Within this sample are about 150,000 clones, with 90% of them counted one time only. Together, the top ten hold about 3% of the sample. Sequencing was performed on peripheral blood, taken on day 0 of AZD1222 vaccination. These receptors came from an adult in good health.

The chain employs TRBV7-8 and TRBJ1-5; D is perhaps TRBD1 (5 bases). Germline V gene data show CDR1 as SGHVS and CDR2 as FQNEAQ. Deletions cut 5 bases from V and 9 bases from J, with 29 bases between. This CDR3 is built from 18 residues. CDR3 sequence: CASSQGESARALVRPQHF. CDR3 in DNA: TGTGCCAGCAGCCAAGGGGAGTCGGCTCGGGCCCTAGTTCGGCCCCAGCATTTT.

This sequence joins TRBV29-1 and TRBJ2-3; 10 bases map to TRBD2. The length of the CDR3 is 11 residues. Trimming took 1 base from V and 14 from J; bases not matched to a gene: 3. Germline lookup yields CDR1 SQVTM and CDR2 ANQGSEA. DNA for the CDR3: TGCAGCGTTGAAGGAGCGGGGGGGGCGTATTTT. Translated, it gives CSVEGAGGAYF.

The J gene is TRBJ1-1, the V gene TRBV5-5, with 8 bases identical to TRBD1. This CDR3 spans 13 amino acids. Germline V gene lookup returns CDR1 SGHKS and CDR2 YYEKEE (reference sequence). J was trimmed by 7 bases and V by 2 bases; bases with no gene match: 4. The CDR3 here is CASSFGDRYEAFF. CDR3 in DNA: TGTGCCAGCAGCTTTGGGGACAGGTATGAAGCTTTCTTT.

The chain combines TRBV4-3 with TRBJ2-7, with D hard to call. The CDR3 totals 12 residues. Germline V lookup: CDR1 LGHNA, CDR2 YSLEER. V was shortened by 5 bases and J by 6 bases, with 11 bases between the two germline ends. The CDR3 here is CASSWPLAEQYF. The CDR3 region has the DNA TGCGCCAGCAGCTGGCCCCTCGCCGAGCAGTACTTC.

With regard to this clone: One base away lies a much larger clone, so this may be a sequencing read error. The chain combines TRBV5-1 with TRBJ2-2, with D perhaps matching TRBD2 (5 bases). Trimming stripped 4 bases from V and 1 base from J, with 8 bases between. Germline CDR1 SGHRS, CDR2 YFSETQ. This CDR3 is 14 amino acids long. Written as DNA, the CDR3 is TGCGCCAGCAGCCCCGGGGAGAACACCGGGGAGCTGTTTTTT. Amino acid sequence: CASSPGENTGELFF.

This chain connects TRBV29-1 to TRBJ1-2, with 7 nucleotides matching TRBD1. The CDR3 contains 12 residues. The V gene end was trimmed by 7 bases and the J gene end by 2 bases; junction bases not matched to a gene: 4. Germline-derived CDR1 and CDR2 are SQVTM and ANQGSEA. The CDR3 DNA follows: TGCAGCGCAGACAGGGAAAACTATGGCTACACCTTC. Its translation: CSADRENYGYTF.

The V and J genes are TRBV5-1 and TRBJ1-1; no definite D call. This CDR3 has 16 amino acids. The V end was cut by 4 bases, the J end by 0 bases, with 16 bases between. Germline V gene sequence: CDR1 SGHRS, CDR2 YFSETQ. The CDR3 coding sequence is TGCGCCAGCAGCCTGCTGGGCCTAAGTTTGAACACTGAAGCTTTCTTT. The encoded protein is CASSLLGLSLNTEAFF.

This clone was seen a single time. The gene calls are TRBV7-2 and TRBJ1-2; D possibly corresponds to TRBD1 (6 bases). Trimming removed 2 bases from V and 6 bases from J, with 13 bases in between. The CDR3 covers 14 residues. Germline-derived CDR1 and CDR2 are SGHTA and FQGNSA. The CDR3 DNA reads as TGTGCCAGCAGCTTATCTGCACAGGGCAATGGCTACACCTTC. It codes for CASSLSAQGNGYTF.

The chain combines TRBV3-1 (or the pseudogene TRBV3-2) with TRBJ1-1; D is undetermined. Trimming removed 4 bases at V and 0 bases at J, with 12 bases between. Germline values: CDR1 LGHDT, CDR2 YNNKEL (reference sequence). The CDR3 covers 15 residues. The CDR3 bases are TGTGCCAGCAGCCCCGTCGGGTCTGTGAACACTGAAGCTTTCTTT. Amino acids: CASSPVGSVNTEAFF.

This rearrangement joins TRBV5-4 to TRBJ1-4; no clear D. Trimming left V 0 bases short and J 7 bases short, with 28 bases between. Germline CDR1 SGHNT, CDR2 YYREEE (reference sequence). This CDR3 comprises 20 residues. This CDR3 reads CASSLEAVSQFHSTGEKLFF. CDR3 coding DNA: TGTGCCAGCAGCTTGGAGGCAGTTTCCCAGTTTCATTCAACGGGTGAAAAACTGTTTTTT.

The CDR3: CASSRQGAPGSQHF. CDR3 bases: TGTGCCAGCAGTCGACAGGGGGCCCCAGGGAGTCAGCATTTT. The V call is TRBV6-5, the J call TRBJ1-5, with TRBD1 matching 10 bases. V was clipped by 5 bases and J by 13 bases; unmatched bases: 11. The CDR3 covers 14 residues. Per germline, CDR1 MNHEY and CDR2 SVGAGI.

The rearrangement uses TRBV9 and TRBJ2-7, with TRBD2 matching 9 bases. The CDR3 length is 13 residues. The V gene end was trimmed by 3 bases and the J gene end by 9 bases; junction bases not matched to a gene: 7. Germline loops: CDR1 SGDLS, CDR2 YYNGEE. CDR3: CASSAGLAAAQYF. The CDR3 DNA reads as TGTGCCAGCAGCGCGGGACTAGCCGCGGCGCAGTACTTC.

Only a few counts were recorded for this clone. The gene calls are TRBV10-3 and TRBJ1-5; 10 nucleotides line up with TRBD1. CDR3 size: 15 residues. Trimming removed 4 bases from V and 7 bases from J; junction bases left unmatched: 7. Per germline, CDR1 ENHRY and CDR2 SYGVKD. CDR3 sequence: CAISGGGDRGQPQHF. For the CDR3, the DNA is TGTGCCATCAGTGGCGGGGGGGACAGGGGACAGCCCCAGCATTTT.